This is a list of T cell receptor beta chains from one sample in a study of blood T cell repertoires in COVID-19. Clones were sequenced by immunoSEQ multiplex PCR, and TCRdb holds only the in-frame ones, with some missing. Of 110,000 to 150,000 clones listed, about 90% are singletons. The sequenced material came from peripheral blood. These receptors were obtained from a woman older than 75 with acute or convalescent COVID-19. Both conserved end residues are part of each CDR3. A D gene is named only where the DNA matches it firmly. Size tells how often a clone was seen (once, few, many) or the class of an expanded clone, and some rows leave it out.

clone_size,j_call,d_call,v_call,cdr3_aa,cdr3_nt
.,TRBJ1-2,.,TRBV6-6,CASSYGQDGYTF,TGTGCCAGCAGTTACGGTCAGGATGGCTACACCTTC
once,TRBJ1-2,.,TRBV5-6,CASSPRGGGFYGYTF,TGTGCCAGCAGCCCCCGAGGCGGGGGATTCTATGGCTACACCTTC
.,TRBJ2-3,TRBD2,TRBV11-2,CASSLRAGGIDTQYF,TGTGCCAGCAGCTTACGTGCGGGGGGAATAGATACGCAGTATTTT
.,TRBJ2-6,.,TRBV3-1/TRBV3-2,CASSQGGSGANVLTF,TGTGCCAGCAGCCAGGGGGGCTCTGGGGCCAACGTCCTGACTTTC
.,TRBJ2-4,.,TRBV7-3,CASSLSSSQNIQYF,TGTGCCAGCAGCTTGTCTTCTAGCCAAAACATTCAGTACTTC
.,TRBJ2-2,.,TRBV7-2,CASSSPAGELFF,TGTGCCAGCAGCTCTCCGGCCGGGGAGCTGTTTTTT
.,TRBJ2-7,TRBD1,TRBV5-1,CASSRPRGQAPGEQYF,TGCGCCAGCAGCCGACCAAGGGGACAGGCCCCAGGGGAGCAGTACTTC
.,TRBJ1-2,TRBD1,TRBV5-1,CASSGTGTNYGYTF,TGCGCCAGCAGCGGGACAGGGACTAACTATGGCTACACCTTC
.,TRBJ1-4,TRBD1,TRBV2,CASIFEQGDEKLFF,TGTGCCAGCATTTTCGAGCAGGGGGATGAAAAACTGTTTTTT
.,TRBJ2-1,TRBD2,TRBV9,CASSPSGFYNEQFF,TGTGCCAGCAGCCCTAGCGGGTTTTACAATGAGCAGTTCTTC
.,TRBJ1-4,.,TRBV9,CASSVLSGVTNEKLFF,TGTGCCAGCAGCGTACTGTCAGGGGTCACTAATGAAAAACTGTTTTTT
.,TRBJ2-1,TRBD2,TRBV6-5,CASSPTSGGANEQFF,TGTGCCAGCAGTCCAACTAGCGGGGGGGCCAATGAGCAGTTCTTC
.,TRBJ1-1,.,TRBV5-1,CASSSQGGNTEAFF,TGCGCCAGCAGCTCACAGGGTGGGAACACTGAAGCTTTCTTT
.,TRBJ2-3,TRBD1,TRBV5-1,CASSPGQYTDTQYF,TGCGCCAGCAGCCCGGGACAGTACACAGATACGCAGTATTTT
once,TRBJ2-7,TRBD1,TRBV20-1,CSASPGQGYYEQYF,TGCAGTGCTAGTCCGGGACAGGGTTACTACGAGCAGTACTTC
.,TRBJ1-1,TRBD1,TRBV7-9,CASSLIQGGTEAFF,TGTGCCAGCAGCTTAATTCAGGGGGGCACTGAAGCTTTCTTT
.,TRBJ2-1,TRBD2,TRBV10-2,CASSRPLAGGSYNEQFF,TGCGCCAGCAGTCGACCCCTAGCGGGGGGTTCCTACAATGAGCAGTTCTTC
.,TRBJ2-7,TRBD1,TRBV5-1,CASSWRVGTGDYEQYF,TGCGCCAGCAGCTGGAGGGTTGGGACAGGGGACTACGAGCAGTACTTC
.,TRBJ1-2,.,TRBV3-1/TRBV3-2,CASSQDKGDGYTF,TGTGCCAGCAGCCAAGATAAAGGGGATGGCTACACCTTC
.,TRBJ1-5,.,TRBV28,CAVRGGTPNQPQHF,TGTGCCGTTCGAGGAGGGACGCCCAATCAGCCCCAGCATTTT
.,TRBJ1-2,TRBD1,TRBV30,CAWSNDRAGYTF,TGTGCCTGGAGTAATGACAGGGCTGGCTACACCTTC
.,TRBJ2-3,TRBD2,TRBV7-8,CASSPSGGALADTQYF,TGTGCCAGCAGCCCTAGCGGGGGGGCATTGGCAGATACGCAGTATTTT
.,TRBJ1-1,TRBD1,TRBV6-5,CASKYTGENTEAFF,TGTGCCAGCAAGTACACAGGGGAGAACACTGAAGCTTTCTTT
few,TRBJ2-2,TRBD1,TRBV7-2,CASSLTRPGQGATGELFF,TGTGCCAGCAGCTTAACCCGACCGGGACAGGGGGCTACCGGGGAGCTGTTTTTT
.,TRBJ2-1,TRBD1,TRBV27,CASRPGTAISYNEQFF,TGTGCCAGCAGACCCGGGACAGCCATCTCCTACAATGAGCAGTTCTTC
.,TRBJ1-2,TRBD1,TRBV10-3,CAISESPGQAYGYTF,TGTGCCATCAGTGAGTCGCCCGGACAGGCGTATGGCTACACCTTC
.,TRBJ2-1,.,TRBV7-3,CASSLIPDSYNEQFF,TGTGCCAGCAGCTTAATCCCGGACAGTTACAATGAGCAGTTCTTC
.,TRBJ2-1,TRBD2,TRBV7-2,CASSFLAGGIFMEQFF,TGTGCCAGCAGCTTCCTCGCGGGGGGGATTTTTATGGAGCAGTTCTTC
.,TRBJ1-1,.,TRBV18,CASSSTGNTEAFF,TGTGCCAGCTCATCTACAGGGAACACTGAAGCTTTCTTT
.,TRBJ2-5,TRBD2,TRBV19,CASSIDGRAGGPIETQYF,TGTGCCAGTAGTATAGATGGTCGAGCGGGGGGGCCGATCGAGACCCAGTACTTC
.,TRBJ2-2,TRBD2,TRBV29-1,CSARAGTGELFF,TGCAGCGCGAGAGCGGGGACCGGGGAGCTGTTTTTT
.,TRBJ1-5,.,TRBV4-2,CASSQEIAPGNQPQHF,TGTGCCAGCAGCCAAGAGATAGCCCCAGGCAATCAGCCCCAGCATTTT
.,TRBJ1-2,.,TRBV2,CASSEGASGYTF,TGTGCCAGCAGTGAGGGGGCGAGTGGCTACACCTTC
.,TRBJ1-3,.,TRBV5-1,CASRNSGRGSGNTIYF,TGCGCCAGCAGGAATTCAGGCAGGGGCTCTGGAAACACCATATATTTT
.,TRBJ1-2,TRBD1,TRBV30,CAWNPGQLNYGYTF,TGTGCCTGGAACCCGGGACAGTTAAACTATGGCTACACCTTC
.,TRBJ2-1,TRBD1,TRBV7-9,CASSLTGAYNEQFF,TGTGCCAGCAGCTTGACAGGGGCCTACAATGAGCAGTTCTTC
.,TRBJ1-2,.,TRBV19,CASTIDSTNYGYTF,TGTGCCAGTACTATAGACAGTACTAACTATGGCTACACCTTC
.,TRBJ1-5,TRBD1,TRBV19,CASRGLNLGTASVPQHF,TGTGCCAGTAGGGGACTGAACCTGGGGACAGCCAGCGTGCCCCAGCATTTT
.,TRBJ1-5,.,TRBV5-1,CASSLGDGDDGSNQPQHF,TGCGCCAGCAGCTTAGGAGATGGTGACGACGGGAGCAATCAGCCCCAGCATTTT
.,TRBJ1-6,.,TRBV2,CASATQGGNSPLHF,TGTGCCAGCGCTACCCAGGGAGGAAATTCACCCCTCCACTTT
.,TRBJ2-7,TRBD2,TRBV12-3/TRBV12-4,CASRAGGTYEQYF,TGTGCCAGCAGGGCGGGGGGAACCTACGAGCAGTACTTC
.,TRBJ1-4,.,TRBV2,CASSVEGAEKLFF,TGTGCCAGCAGTGTGGAGGGAGCAGAAAAACTGTTTTTT
once,TRBJ1-5,.,TRBV7-2,CASSLSRNAGANQPQHF,TGTGCCAGCAGCTTATCCCGTAATGCGGGGGCGAATCAGCCCCAGCATTTT
.,TRBJ1-6,TRBD1,TRBV5-1,CASSWKAGQEDSPLHF,TGCGCCAGCAGCTGGAAGGCGGGACAGGAGGATTCACCCCTCCACTTT
.,TRBJ1-1,.,TRBV29-1,CSVEDPLVSRGRANTEAFF,TGCAGCGTTGAAGATCCCCTTGTGTCCAGGGGCAGGGCGAACACTGAAGCTTTCTTT
.,TRBJ1-3,.,TRBV6-7,CASSPKPRREDTIYF,TGTGCCAGCAGTCCCAAACCCCGTCGGGAGGACACCATATATTTT
once,TRBJ2-7,.,TRBV21-1,CASGSRPKGVSVYEQYF,TGTGCCAGCGGATCTAGGCCCAAAGGGGTTTCGGTATACGAGCAGTACTTC
.,TRBJ1-6,.,TRBV11-3,CASPRGGSYNSPLHF,TGTGCCAGCCCCAGGGGCGGCTCCTATAATTCACCCCTCCACTTT
.,TRBJ2-7,TRBD1,TRBV20-1,CSAATGNEQYF,TGCAGTGCGGCGACAGGGAACGAGCAGTACTTC
once,TRBJ2-1,TRBD1,TRBV7-2,CASSFGTAYNEQFF,TGTGCCAGCAGCTTCGGGACAGCTTACAATGAGCAGTTCTTC
.,TRBJ1-2,.,TRBV2,CASAGLANYGYTF,TGTGCCAGCGCTGGTTTAGCTAACTATGGCTACACCTTC
.,TRBJ2-1,TRBD2,TRBV11-3,CASSHSLASGGPSEQFF,TGTGCCAGCAGCCACAGTTTAGCTTCGGGGGGGCCTAGTGAGCAGTTCTTC
once,TRBJ1-3,TRBD1,TRBV5-1,CASSTGQGNTIYF,TGCGCCAGCAGCACGGGACAGGGGAACACCATATATTTT
.,TRBJ1-2,.,TRBV2,CASSVEGDYGYTF,TGTGCCAGCAGTGTCGAGGGGGACTATGGCTACACCTTC
.,TRBJ1-5,.,TRBV7-9,CASSLGGNRPQHF,TGTGCCAGCAGCTTGGGGGGTAATCGGCCCCAGCATTTT
.,TRBJ2-1,TRBD1,TRBV6-2/TRBV6-3,CASRPTGGRNNEQFF,TGTGCCAGCAGGCCTACAGGGGGCAGAAACAATGAGCAGTTCTTC
.,TRBJ2-1,TRBD2,TRBV7-3,CASSRGGSSYNEQFF,TGTGCCAGCAGCCGCGGGGGTAGCTCCTACAATGAGCAGTTCTTC
.,TRBJ2-2,.,TRBV4-2,CASSRSGGPSNTGELFF,TGTGCCAGCAGCCGATCAGGGGGGCCCTCGAACACCGGGGAGCTGTTTTTT
.,TRBJ1-2,TRBD1,TRBV9,CASSPLGQGRDVTF,TGTGCCAGCAGCCCTCTCGGACAGGGTCGAGATGTCACCTTC